Shown below are 20 T cell receptor beta chains from a single sample sequenced in a study of cytomegalovirus exposure and HLA in healthy donors. PCR used 60 Vbeta primers and 13 Jbeta primers. Libraries were prepared by immunoSEQ multiplex PCR; TCRdb keeps only in-frame clonotypes and omits some of them. The data hold more than 200,000 clones, with 83% observed a single time. The sample consisted of PBMCs. The receptors originated from a girl aged 5 to 17 in good health and CMV-seronegative.

The chain recombines TRBV4-2 with TRBJ1-2; 8 bases match TRBD1. The ends lost 0 bases at V and 5 bases at J; junction bases unmatched: 11. Germline lookup yields CDR1 LGHNA and CDR2 YNFKEQ. The CDR3 sequence is 17 residues long. Written as DNA, the CDR3 is TGTGCCAGCAGCCAAGATCAGCGGACAGGGAATTTTTATGGCTACACCTTC. Protein sequence: CASSQDQRTGNFYGYTF.

This chain joins TRBV5-8 and TRBJ2-7, with D possibly TRBD2 on 6 matching bases. The germline V gene has CDR1 SGHTS and CDR2 YDEGEE. This CDR3 spans 14 amino acids. With 4 bases removed from V and 7 bases from J, the gap between germline ends came to 18 bases. The CDR3 DNA reads TGTGCCAGCAGCCTCCAGCGGAGGGCGCGGGAGCAGTACTTC. Its protein is CASSLQRRAREQYF.

The chain carries TRBV9 and TRBJ2-5; maybe TRBD2 (7 bases). V shed 4 bases and J shed 1 base, with 17 bases lying between them. CDR1 and CDR2 (germline): SGDLS, YYNGEE. The CDR3 has 16 residues. CDR3 coding DNA: TGTGCCAGCAGCCTAATGAGGGGGGGGCCCCAAGAGACCCAGTACTTC. Amino acid sequence: CASSLMRGGPQETQYF.

This sequence joins TRBV11-2 and TRBJ1-1; D gene uncertain. Per germline, CDR1 SGHAT and CDR2 FQNNGV. V gave up 5 bases and J gave up 7 bases, with 14 bases separating them. The CDR3 contains 13 residues. The CDR3 DNA follows: TGTGCCAGCAGCATATGGAGGGAAGGTGAAGCTTTCTTT. Translating gives CASSIWREGEAFF.

The chain employs TRBV14 and TRBJ2-7, with TRBD2 matching over 10 bases. The CDR3 spans 16 residues. From germline, CDR1 is SGHDN and CDR2 FVKESK. With 1 base clipped from V and 5 bases from J, the junction kept 8 bases outside the gene matches. CDR3 loop: CASSQGRAGGINEQYF. CDR3 in DNA: TGTGCCAGCAGCCAAGGGAGAGCGGGAGGGATTAACGAGCAGTACTTC.

The rearrangement links TRBV30 to TRBJ2-3, with 9 bases identical to TRBD1. From germline, CDR1 is GTSNPN and CDR2 SVGIG (reference sequence). The ends lost 3 bases at V and 4 bases at J; junction bases unmatched: 2. The CDR3 spans 13 residues. The CDR3 DNA is TGTGCCTGGAGGGACAGGGGTGCAGATACGCAGTATTTT. Its protein product is CAWRDRGADTQYF.

The gene calls are TRBV7-2 and TRBJ2-3; TRBD2 agrees at 9 bases. The CDR3 is 16 amino acids. CDR1 and CDR2 (germline): SGHTA, FQGNSA. V lost 2 bases and J lost 1; bases outside the gene matches: 4. CDR3 DNA: TGTGCCAGCAGCTTATTGGGCGGGAGGGGCACAGATACGCAGTATTTT. Amino acid sequence: CASSLLGGRGTDTQYF.

The chain is built from TRBV6-1 and TRBJ1-4; TRBD1 aligns across 9 bases. The CDR3 contains 16 residues. Germline V gene lookup returns CDR1 MNHNS and CDR2 SASEGT. J was trimmed by 12 bases and V by 2 bases; bases with no gene match: 13. CDR3: CASSEITGGAGGELFF. DNA for the CDR3: TGTGCCAGCAGTGAAATAACAGGGGGCGCCGGGGGGGAACTGTTTTTT.

This chain links TRBV5-4 with TRBJ2-1, with D tentatively TRBD1 (5 bases). Germline V lookup: CDR1 SGHNT, CDR2 YYREEE (reference sequence). CDR3 size: 14 residues. Trimming shortened V by 0 bases and J by 6 bases, and 10 bases separated the two germline ends. The chain's CDR3 is CASSLAPQGNEQFF. CDR3 bases: TGTGCCAGCAGCTTGGCACCCCAGGGCAATGAGCAGTTCTTC.

This chain uses TRBV7-2 with TRBJ2-5; D unresolved. The CDR3 has 13 residues. V was pared by 5 bases and J by 2 bases, with 9 bases between. In germline, CDR1 is SGHTA, CDR2 FQGNSA. DNA for the CDR3: TGTGCCAGCAGCCCTCGAGTACAAGAGACCCAGTACTTC. Translation gives CASSPRVQETQYF.

In this sample, this clone turned up a few times. The V and J genes are TRBV7-9 and TRBJ1-2; 7 bases are a match to TRBD1. This CDR3 is built from 14 residues. V trimming: 2 bases; J trimming: 0 bases; junction bases outside the gene matches: 0. Germline CDR1 reads SEHNR; CDR2 reads FQNEAQ (reference sequence). For the CDR3, the DNA is TGTGCCAGCAGCTTACAGGGGGCTAACTATGGCTACACCTTC. Translated, it gives CASSLQGANYGYTF.

V and J are TRBV11-2 and TRBJ2-1; D is unclear. With 0 bases removed from V and 4 bases from J, the gap between germline ends came to 10 bases. This CDR3 is 15 amino acids long. The germline CDR1 and CDR2 sequences are SGHAT and FQNNGV. The CDR3 spells CASSLDLNAYNEQFF. CDR3 in DNA: TGTGCCAGCAGCTTAGATCTAAACGCTTACAATGAGCAGTTCTTC.

The chain couples TRBV5-6 to TRBJ2-3; a possible D gene is TRBD2 (6 bases). This CDR3 contains 16 residues. Germline loops: CDR1 SGHDT, CDR2 YYEEEE. Trimming removed 1 base at V and 2 bases at J, with 14 bases between. The DNA for the CDR3 is TGTGCCAGCAGCTTGCTAGCGATGAGGACCACAGATACGCAGTATTTT. It codes for CASSLLAMRTTDTQYF.

The genes are TRBV5-4 and TRBJ2-6; 10 bases match TRBD1. Germline loops: CDR1 SGHNT, CDR2 YYREEE (reference sequence). V lost 2 bases and J lost 0; bases outside the gene matches: 5. The CDR3 covers 18 residues. The DNA for the CDR3 is TGTGCCAGCAGCTTTCCGGGACAGGGGACCTCTGGGGCCAACGTCCTGACTTTC. This encodes CASSFPGQGTSGANVLTF. The variable domain in full, with the rest retrieved from reference TRBV5-4 and TRBJ2-6, is ETGVTQSPTHLIKTRGQQVTLRCSSQSGHNTVSWYQQALGQGPQFIFQYYREEENGRGNFPPRFSGLQFPNYSSELNVNALELDDSALYLCASSFPGQGTSGANVLTFGAGSRLTVL.

This clone appeared a few times. The chain joins TRBV5-6 to TRBJ1-1, with a tentative D call TRBD1 (5 bases). CDR3 length: 17 residues. The germline CDR1 and CDR2 sequences are SGHDT and YYEEEE. V lost 0 bases, J lost 5 bases, and 20 bases lay in between. The CDR3 DNA sequence: TGTGCCAGCAGCTTGGAGTTACAGGCCCCTTGGTGGACTGAAGCTTTCTTT. The encoded protein is CASSLELQAPWWTEAFF.

This chain joins TRBV7-9 and TRBJ2-3; a possible D gene is TRBD2 (6 bases). This CDR3 region has 13 residues. Trimming took off 5 bases at V and 5 bases at J, with 11 bases between the two ends. Germline V CDR1 and CDR2: SEHNR, FQNEAQ (reference sequence). The CDR3 here is CASSPAGIDTQYF. Written as DNA, the CDR3 is TGTGCCAGCAGCCCCGCGGGGATAGATACGCAGTATTTT.

This chain links TRBV27 with TRBJ1-2; the D is unclear. Germline CDR1 and CDR2: MNHEY and SMNVEV (reference sequence). The CDR3 is 13 residues long. Trimming stripped 5 bases from V and 6 bases from J, with 13 bases between. The DNA of the CDR3 is TGTGCCAGCAGTCCTCCCGCCCGGGATGGCTACACCTTC. Amino acids: CASSPPARDGYTF.

The chain recombines TRBV7-2 with TRBJ2-2; D call uncertain. The CDR3 sequence is 15 residues long. Trimming took 2 bases from V and 5 from J, leaving 12 bases between them. Germline values: CDR1 SGHTA, CDR2 FQGNSA. The CDR3 coding sequence is TGTGCCAGCAGCTTATCCCCGTTGTTAACCGGGGAGCTGTTTTTT. Amino acid sequence: CASSLSPLLTGELFF.

V is TRBV6-5 and J is TRBJ2-7; 8 positions match TRBD1. With 4 bases clipped from V and 5 bases from J, the junction kept 13 bases outside the gene matches. The CDR3 has 16 amino acids. The germline CDR1 and CDR2 sequences are MNHEY and SVGAGI. The CDR3 loop reads CASSSRGDRGMDEQYF. DNA of the CDR3: TGTGCCAGCAGTTCGAGGGGAGACAGGGGTATGGACGAGCAGTACTTC.

The chain couples TRBV27 to TRBJ2-7; D call uncertain. V lost 7 bases and J 6 bases, leaving 25 bases between the germline ends. The CDR3 totals 16 residues. Looked up from germline, CDR1 is MNHEY and CDR2 is SMNVEV (reference sequence). The CDR3 reads CASTRVFDALNAEQYF. The CDR3 DNA is TGTGCCAGCACGCGAGTCTTTGATGCCCTTAATGCCGAGCAGTACTTC.